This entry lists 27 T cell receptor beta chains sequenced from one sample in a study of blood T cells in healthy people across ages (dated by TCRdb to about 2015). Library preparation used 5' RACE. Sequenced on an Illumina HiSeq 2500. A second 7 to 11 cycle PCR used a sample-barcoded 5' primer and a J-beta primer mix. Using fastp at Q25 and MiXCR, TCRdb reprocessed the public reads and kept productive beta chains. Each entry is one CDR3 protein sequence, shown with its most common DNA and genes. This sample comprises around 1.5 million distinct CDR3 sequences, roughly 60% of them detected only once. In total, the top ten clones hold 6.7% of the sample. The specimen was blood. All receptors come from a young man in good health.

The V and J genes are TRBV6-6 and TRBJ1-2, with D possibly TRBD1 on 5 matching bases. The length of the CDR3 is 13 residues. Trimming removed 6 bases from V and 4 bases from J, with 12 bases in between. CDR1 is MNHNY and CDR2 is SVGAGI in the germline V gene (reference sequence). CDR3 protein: CASSRDSTYGYTF. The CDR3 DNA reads TGTGCCAGCAGCCGCGACAGCACCTATGGCTACACCTTC.

Here the CDR3 DNA reads TGTGCCAGCAGCCAAGGGGTTGGTAGTGGCTACACCTTC. Residues: CASSQGVGSGYTF. The chain joins TRBV6-1 to TRBJ1-2, with D perhaps TRBD1 (5 bases). V was cut by 6 bases and J by 7 bases, with 15 bases left in between. The CDR3 length is 13 residues. Germline-derived CDR1 and CDR2 are MNHNS and SASEGT.

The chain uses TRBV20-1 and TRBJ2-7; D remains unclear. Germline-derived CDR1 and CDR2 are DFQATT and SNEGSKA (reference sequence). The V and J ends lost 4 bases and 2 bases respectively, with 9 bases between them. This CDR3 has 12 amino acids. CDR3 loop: CSATPTTYEQYF. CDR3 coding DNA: TGCAGTGCTACCCCCACAACCTACGAGCAGTACTTC.

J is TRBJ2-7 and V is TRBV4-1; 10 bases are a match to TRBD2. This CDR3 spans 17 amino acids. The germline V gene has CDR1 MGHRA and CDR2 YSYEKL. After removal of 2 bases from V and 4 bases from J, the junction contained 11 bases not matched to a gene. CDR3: CASSQQGSGGAVYEQYF. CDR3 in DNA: TGCGCCAGCAGCCAACAGGGAAGCGGGGGGGCGGTTTACGAGCAGTACTTC.

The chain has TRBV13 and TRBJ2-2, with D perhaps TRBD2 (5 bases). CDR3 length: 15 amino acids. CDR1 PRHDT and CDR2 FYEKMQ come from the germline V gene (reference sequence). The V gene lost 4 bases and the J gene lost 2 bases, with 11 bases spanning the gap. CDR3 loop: CASSSPRLNTGELFF. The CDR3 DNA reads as TGTGCCAGCAGCTCGCCTAGACTAAACACCGGGGAGCTGTTTTTT.

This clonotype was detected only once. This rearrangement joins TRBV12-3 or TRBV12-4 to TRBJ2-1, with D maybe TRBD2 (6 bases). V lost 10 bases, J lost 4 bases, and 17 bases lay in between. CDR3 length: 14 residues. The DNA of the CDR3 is TGTGCCACCGGGCGGGGCACCTTTTACAATGAGCAGTTCTTC. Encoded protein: CATGRGTFYNEQFF.

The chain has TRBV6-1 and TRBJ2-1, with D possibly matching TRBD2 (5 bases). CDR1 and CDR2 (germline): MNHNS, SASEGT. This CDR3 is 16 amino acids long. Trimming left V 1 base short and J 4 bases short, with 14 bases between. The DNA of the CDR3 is TGTGCCAGCAGTGAAGGTATACTAGGAGATTACAATGAGCAGTTCTTC. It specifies CASSEGILGDYNEQFF.

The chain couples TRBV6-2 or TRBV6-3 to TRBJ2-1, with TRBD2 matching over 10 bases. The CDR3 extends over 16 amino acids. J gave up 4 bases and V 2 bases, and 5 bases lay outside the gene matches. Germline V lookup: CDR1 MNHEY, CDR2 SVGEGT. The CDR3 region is CASSYPGLAPYNEQFF. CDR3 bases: TGTGCCAGCAGTTACCCGGGACTAGCGCCTTACAATGAGCAGTTCTTC.

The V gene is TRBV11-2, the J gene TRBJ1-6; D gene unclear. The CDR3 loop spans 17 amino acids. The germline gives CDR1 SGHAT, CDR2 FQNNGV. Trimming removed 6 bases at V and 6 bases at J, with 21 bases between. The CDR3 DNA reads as TGTGCCAGCAGACGGAGCGAGGTTGGCAGGAGTAATTCACCCCTCCACTTT. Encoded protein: CASRRSEVGRSNSPLHF.

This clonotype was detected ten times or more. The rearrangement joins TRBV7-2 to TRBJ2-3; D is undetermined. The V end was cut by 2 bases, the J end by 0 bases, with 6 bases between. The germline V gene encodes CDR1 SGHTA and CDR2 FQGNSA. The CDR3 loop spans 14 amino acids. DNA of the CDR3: TGTGCCAGCAGCTTATCACATAGCACAGATACGCAGTATTTT. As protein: CASSLSHSTDTQYF. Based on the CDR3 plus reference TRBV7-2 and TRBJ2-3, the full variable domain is GAGVSQSPSNKVTEKGKDVELRCDPISGHTALYWYRQSLGQGLEFLIYFQGNSAPDKSGLPSDRFSAERTGGSVSTLTIQRTQQEDSAVYLCASSLSHSTDTQYFGPGTRLTVL.

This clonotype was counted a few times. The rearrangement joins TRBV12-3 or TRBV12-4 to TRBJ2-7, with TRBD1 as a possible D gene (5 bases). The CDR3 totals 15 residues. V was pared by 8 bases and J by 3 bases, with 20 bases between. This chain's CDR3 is CASRQYGAGDYEQYF. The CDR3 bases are TGTGCCAGCCGTCAGTATGGGGCTGGAGACTACGAGCAGTACTTC.

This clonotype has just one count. CDR3 amino acids: CASSLAQGGAETQYF. The CDR3 DNA reads TGTGCCAGCAGCTTAGCGCAAGGCGGGGCAGAGACCCAGTACTTC. This sequence joins TRBV7-2 and TRBJ2-5; the D gene is possibly TRBD2 (6 bases). The CDR3 has 15 amino acids. V was pared by 0 bases and J by 4 bases, with 12 bases between. Germline CDR1 is SGHTA and CDR2 is FQGNSA.

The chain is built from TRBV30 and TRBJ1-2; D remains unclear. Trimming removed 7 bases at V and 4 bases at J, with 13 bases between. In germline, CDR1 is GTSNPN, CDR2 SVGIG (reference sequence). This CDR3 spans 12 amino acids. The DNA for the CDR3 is TGTGCCTCCGTGGGCAGCGGCTATGGCTACACCTTC. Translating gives CASVGSGYGYTF.

CDR3 loop: CASSQRVGDEQYF. As DNA, the CDR3 is TGCGCCAGCAGCCAAAGAGTGGGTGACGAGCAGTACTTC. The V and J genes are TRBV4-1 and TRBJ2-7; D call uncertain. This CDR3 region has 13 residues. V shed 2 bases and J shed 5 bases, with 10 bases lying between them. Germline V gene lookup returns CDR1 MGHRA and CDR2 YSYEKL.

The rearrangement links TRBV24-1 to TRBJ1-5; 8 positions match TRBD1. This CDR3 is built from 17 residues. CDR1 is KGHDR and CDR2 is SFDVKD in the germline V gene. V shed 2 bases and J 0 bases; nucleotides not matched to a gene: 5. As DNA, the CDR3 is TGTGCCACCAGTGATTCTCTGACAGGGGCTAGCAATCAGCCCCAGCATTTT. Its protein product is CATSDSLTGASNQPQHF.

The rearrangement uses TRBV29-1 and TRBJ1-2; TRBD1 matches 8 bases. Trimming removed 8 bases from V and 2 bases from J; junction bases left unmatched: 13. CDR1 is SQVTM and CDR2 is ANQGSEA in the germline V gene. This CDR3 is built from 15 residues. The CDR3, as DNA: TGCAGCACATCATTACTACAGGGGGGAAACTATGGCTACACCTTC. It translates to CSTSLLQGGNYGYTF.

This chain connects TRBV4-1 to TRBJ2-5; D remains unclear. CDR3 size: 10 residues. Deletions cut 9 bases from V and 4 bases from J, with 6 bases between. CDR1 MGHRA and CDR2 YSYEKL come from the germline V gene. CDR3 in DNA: TGCGCCAGGGGCCCAGAGACCCAGTACTTC. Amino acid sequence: CARGPETQYF.

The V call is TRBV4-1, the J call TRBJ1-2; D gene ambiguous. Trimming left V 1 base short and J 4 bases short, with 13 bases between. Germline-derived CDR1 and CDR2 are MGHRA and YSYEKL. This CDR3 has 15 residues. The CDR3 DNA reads TGCGCCAGCAGCCAAGGCCCGGGCCGGGGCTATGGCTACACCTTC. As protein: CASSQGPGRGYGYTF.

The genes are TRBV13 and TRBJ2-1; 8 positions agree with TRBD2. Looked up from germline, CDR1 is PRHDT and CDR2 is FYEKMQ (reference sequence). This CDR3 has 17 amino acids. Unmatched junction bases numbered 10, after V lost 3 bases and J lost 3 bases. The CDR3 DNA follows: TGTGCCAGCAGCTTCGGAGGTAGCGGGGCCCTCTACAATGAGCAGTTCTTC. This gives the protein CASSFGGSGALYNEQFF.

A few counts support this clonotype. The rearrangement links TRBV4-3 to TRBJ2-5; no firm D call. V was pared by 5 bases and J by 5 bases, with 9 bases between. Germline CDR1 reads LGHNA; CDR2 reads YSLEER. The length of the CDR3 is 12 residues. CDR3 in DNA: TGCGCCAGCAGCGACTTCACGGAGACCCAGTACTTC. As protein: CASSDFTETQYF.

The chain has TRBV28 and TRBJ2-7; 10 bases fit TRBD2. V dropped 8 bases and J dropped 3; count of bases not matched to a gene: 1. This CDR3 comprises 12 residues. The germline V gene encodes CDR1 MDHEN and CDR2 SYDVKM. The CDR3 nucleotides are TGTGCCAGCGTAGCGGGAGGCTACGAGCAGTACTTC. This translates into CASVAGGYEQYF.

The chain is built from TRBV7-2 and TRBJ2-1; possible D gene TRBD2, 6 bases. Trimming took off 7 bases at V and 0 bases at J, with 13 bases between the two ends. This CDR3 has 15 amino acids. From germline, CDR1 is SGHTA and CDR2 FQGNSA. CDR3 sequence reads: CASNPGLSSYNEQFF. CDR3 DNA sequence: TGTGCCAGCAACCCGGGACTGAGCTCCTACAATGAGCAGTTCTTC.

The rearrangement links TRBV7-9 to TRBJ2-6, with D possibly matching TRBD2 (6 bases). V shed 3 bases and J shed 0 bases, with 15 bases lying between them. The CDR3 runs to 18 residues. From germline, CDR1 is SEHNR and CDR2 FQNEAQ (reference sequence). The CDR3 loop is CASSLSSGTHSGANVLTF. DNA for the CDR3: TGTGCCAGCAGCTTGAGCTCAGGGACTCACTCTGGGGCCAACGTCCTGACTTTC. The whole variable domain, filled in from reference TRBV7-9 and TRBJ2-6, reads DTGVSQNPRHKITKRGQNVTFRCDPISEHNRLYWYRQTLGQGPEFLTYFQNEAQLEKSRLLSDRFSAERPKGSFSTLEIQRTEQGDSAMYLCASSLSSGTHSGANVLTFGAGSRLTVL.

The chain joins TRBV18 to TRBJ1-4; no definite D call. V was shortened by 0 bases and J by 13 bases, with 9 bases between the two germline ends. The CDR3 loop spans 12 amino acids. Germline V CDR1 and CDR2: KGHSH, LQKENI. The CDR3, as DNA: TGTGCCAGCTCACCACCCTCCCTGGGACTGTTTTTT. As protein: CASSPPSLGLFF.

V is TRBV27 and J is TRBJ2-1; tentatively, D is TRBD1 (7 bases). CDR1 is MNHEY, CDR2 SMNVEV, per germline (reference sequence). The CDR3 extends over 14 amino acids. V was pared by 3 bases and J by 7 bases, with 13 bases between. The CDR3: CASSFTQGRNEQFF. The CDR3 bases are TGTGCCAGCAGTTTTACACAGGGGAGGAATGAGCAGTTCTTC.

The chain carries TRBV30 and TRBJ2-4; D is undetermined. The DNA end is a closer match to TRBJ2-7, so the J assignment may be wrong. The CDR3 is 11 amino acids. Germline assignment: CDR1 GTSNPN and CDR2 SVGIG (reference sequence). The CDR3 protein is CAWKVAYEQYF. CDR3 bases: TGTGCCTGGAAGGTCGCCTACGAGCAGTACTTC.

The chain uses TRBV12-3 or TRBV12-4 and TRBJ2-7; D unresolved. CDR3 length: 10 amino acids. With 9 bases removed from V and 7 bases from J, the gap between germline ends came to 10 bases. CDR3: CASGWNEQYF. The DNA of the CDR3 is TGTGCCAGTGGGTGGAATGAGCAGTACTTC.